Below, 6 T cell receptor beta chains from the same sample are listed, as sequenced in a study of long-term antiretroviral therapy in people with HIV. The assay, immunoSEQ v3.0, was run at survey level. The data were produced by immunoSEQ multiplex PCR, yet TCRdb's version contains in-frame clones alone and is incomplete. The sample lists about 38,000 clones, roughly 80% occurring once. The specimen comprised unsorted PBMCs, sampled 1.5 years after starting antiretroviral therapy. Source of these receptors: a man between 18 and 29 years old with HIV.

The genes are TRBV18 and TRBJ2-2, with D possibly TRBD1 on 6 matching bases. The germline V and J ends were trimmed by 1 base and 4 bases, with 10 bases remaining between them. Germline CDR1 and CDR2: KGHSH and LQKENI. The CDR3 consists of 15 residues. CDR3 bases: TGTGCCAGCTCACCACGCCAGGGGTCCACCGGGGAGCTGTTTTTT. It is translated as CASSPRQGSTGELFF.

DNA for the CDR3: TGTGCCAGCAGCACCGACAGGGGGGGCGAGCAGTACTTC. This codes for CASSTDRGGEQYF. The chain uses TRBV7-6 and TRBJ2-7, with TRBD1 matching 9 bases. This CDR3 comprises 13 residues. CDR1 is SGHVS and CDR2 is FNYEAQ in the germline V gene. J lost 6 bases, V lost 5 bases, and 5 bases had no gene match.

The chain is built from TRBV18 and TRBJ2-5, with TRBD2 identical over 13 bases. Germline CDR1 is KGHSH and CDR2 is LQKENI. V dropped 0 bases and J dropped 5; count of bases not matched to a gene: 0. The CDR3 spans 15 residues. Here the CDR3 reads CASSPPLAGGETQYF. DNA for the CDR3: TGTGCCAGCTCACCACCACTAGCGGGAGGGGAGACCCAGTACTTC.

This clone has only one observation. The rearrangement uses TRBV9 and TRBJ1-3; D not resolved. The germline V and J ends were trimmed by 0 bases and 4 bases, with 11 bases remaining between them. Germline loops: CDR1 SGDLS, CDR2 YYNGEE. The length of the CDR3 is 15 residues. CDR3 region: CASSVDIREGNTIYF. CDR3 sequence (DNA): TGTGCCAGCAGCGTAGATATTCGGGAGGGAAACACCATATATTTT.

V is TRBV7-9 and J is TRBJ2-7; TRBD2 might be the D (5 bases). This CDR3 is 15 amino acids long. The V and J ends lost 7 bases and 0 bases respectively, with 16 bases between them. Germline V lookup: CDR1 SEHNR, CDR2 FQNEAQ (reference sequence). The CDR3 sequence: CASTSRELSSYEQYF. CDR3 sequence (DNA): TGTGCCAGCACCTCACGGGAATTGTCCTCCTACGAGCAGTACTTC.

The chain carries TRBV14 and TRBJ1-1; weak D call: TRBD1 (5 bases). Germline CDR1 reads SGHDN; CDR2 reads FVKESK. The CDR3 has 13 residues. Trimming stripped 4 bases from V and 4 bases from J, with 10 bases between. Here the CDR3 reads CASSRTQGTEAFF. The CDR3 DNA reads as TGTGCCAGCAGCCGTACCCAGGGCACTGAAGCTTTCTTT.